This TCR beta chain was observed in a study of OX40 agonist ivuxolimab in advanced cancers. For the wider study: Ivuxolimab was a fully human IgG2 agonistic monoclonal antibody targeting the costimulatory receptor OX40 (CD134). Intravenous ivuxolimab was administered to patients every 2 weeks at six dose levels: 0.01, 0.1, 0.3, 1.5, 3 and 10 mg/kg. Prior anti-PD-1, anti-PD-L1 or anti-CTLA-4 therapy was permitted, and checkpoint inhibitors had been received by under 50% of dose-escalation patients. Three dose-escalation patients achieved partial responses, one with hepatocellular carcinoma and two with cutaneous melanoma. Peripheral TCRbeta sequencing aimed to test whether ivuxolimab altered TCR sequence diversity and caused clonal T-cell expansion. The dose-escalation cohort was roughly 87% male with a mean age of around 62 years, ranging from about 23 to 85. Of the 50 to 55 dose-escalation patients, hepatocellular carcinoma was present in approximately 20, melanoma in approximately 15, renal cell carcinoma in 9 and head and neck cancer in 9. The paper reports the monotherapy dose-escalation portion (N ≈ 50 patients) of the phase I ivuxolimab trial. On the study overall, not on this receptor specifically: Clonal expansion of both CD4+ and CD8+ blood T cells was observed from baseline to week 6 at doses 0.1 to 3.0 mg/kg. Which antigens the clonally expanded peripheral T cells were specific for was not determined. Low levels of normalized T-cell clonal expansion were also seen in some patients who did not respond. In the 0.1-3.0 mg/kg groups, partial responders were among the patients with the lowest normalized peripheral clonal expansion, particularly in CD8+ T cells. After ivuxolimab, expanded clones were on average more numerous among CD8+ T cells than among CD4+ T cells.

The CDR3 spans 15 residues, from the cysteine through the phenylalanine. Only the CDR3 part of the read is kept: 45 bases, read in frame from the first base. According to the germline V gene, CDR1 reads MNHEY and CDR2 reads SVGAGI. Unmatched junction bases come to 0, with V trimmed by 0 bases and J by 5 bases. Patients with autoimmune disease history or receiving systemic immunosuppression were excluded from the trial. Peripheral blood for TCR sequencing was collected from all dose cohorts at baseline, on cycle 4 day 1, and on cycle 7 day 1. The samples were drawn from a first-in-human, open-label, multicenter phase I dose-escalation trial of ivuxolimab. Adults with locally advanced or metastatic melanoma, renal cell carcinoma, hepatocellular carcinoma or head and neck squamous cell carcinoma were enrolled in the trial. CD4+ and CD8+ T cells were sorted separately from peripheral blood before TCR sequencing.

To note about this clone: Its recognized antigen is unknown. No base quality values were provided; no much bigger clone lies one nucleotide off.

To sequence the TCRbeta CDR3 region, genomic DNA was isolated from the sorted cells. The immunoSEQ Assay was used for sequencing of TCRbeta CDR3 regions. TCRdb provides this immuneACCESS table in a form limited to in-frame rearrangements. Some clones are lacking; in checked studies, under half of them reflect an unresolved V gene, and why the rest are absent is not known. This sample is represented by about 83,000 clones; 80% to 95% of them were singletons. The leading ten clones occupy about 9.4% of the sample. Material: CD4+ or CD8+ T cells sorted from blood, obtained in a trial of the OX40 agonist ivuxolimab. The chain is made from TRBV6-5 and TRBJ2-5, with 13 central nucleotides matching TRBD2. The TCR comes from an adult with an advanced solid tumor such as melanoma, head and neck, liver or kidney cancer. The bases are TGTGCCAGCAGTTACTCGACTAGCGGGGGGGAGACCCAGTACTTC. This codes for CASSYSTSGGETQYF.